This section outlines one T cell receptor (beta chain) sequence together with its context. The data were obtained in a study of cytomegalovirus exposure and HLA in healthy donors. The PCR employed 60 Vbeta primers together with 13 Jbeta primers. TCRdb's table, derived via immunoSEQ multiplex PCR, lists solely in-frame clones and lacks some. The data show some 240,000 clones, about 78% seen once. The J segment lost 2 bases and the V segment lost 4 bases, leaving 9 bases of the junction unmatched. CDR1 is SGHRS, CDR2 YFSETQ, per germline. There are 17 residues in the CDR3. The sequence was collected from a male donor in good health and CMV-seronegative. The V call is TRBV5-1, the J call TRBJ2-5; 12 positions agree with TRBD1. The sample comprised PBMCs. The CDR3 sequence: CASSPGQGAVRQETQYF. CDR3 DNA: TGCGCCAGCAGCCCGGGACAGGGGGCGGTTCGGCAAGAGACCCAGTACTTC.